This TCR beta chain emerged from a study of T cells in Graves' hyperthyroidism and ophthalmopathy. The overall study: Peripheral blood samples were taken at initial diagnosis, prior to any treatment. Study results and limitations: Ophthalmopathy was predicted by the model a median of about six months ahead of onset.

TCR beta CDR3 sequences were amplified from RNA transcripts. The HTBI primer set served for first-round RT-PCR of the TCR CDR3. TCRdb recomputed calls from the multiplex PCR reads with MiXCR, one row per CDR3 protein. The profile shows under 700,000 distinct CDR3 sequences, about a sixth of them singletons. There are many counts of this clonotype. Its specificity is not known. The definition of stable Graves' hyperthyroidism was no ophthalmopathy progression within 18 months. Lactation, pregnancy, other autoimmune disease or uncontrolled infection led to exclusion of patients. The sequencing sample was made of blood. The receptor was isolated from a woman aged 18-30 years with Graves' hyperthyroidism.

CDR3 residues: CASSLEAGASSYSNQPQHF. For the CDR3, the DNA is TGTGCCAGCAGCTTAGAGGCAGGGGCGTCTTCTTATAGCAATCAGCCCCAGCATTTT. The rearrangement uses TRBV7-8 and TRBJ1-5; tentative D call: TRBD1 (6 bases). This CDR3 region has 19 residues. Trimming removed 1 base from V and 0 bases from J, with 19 bases in between. Germline V gives CDR1 SGHVS, CDR2 FQNEAQ.